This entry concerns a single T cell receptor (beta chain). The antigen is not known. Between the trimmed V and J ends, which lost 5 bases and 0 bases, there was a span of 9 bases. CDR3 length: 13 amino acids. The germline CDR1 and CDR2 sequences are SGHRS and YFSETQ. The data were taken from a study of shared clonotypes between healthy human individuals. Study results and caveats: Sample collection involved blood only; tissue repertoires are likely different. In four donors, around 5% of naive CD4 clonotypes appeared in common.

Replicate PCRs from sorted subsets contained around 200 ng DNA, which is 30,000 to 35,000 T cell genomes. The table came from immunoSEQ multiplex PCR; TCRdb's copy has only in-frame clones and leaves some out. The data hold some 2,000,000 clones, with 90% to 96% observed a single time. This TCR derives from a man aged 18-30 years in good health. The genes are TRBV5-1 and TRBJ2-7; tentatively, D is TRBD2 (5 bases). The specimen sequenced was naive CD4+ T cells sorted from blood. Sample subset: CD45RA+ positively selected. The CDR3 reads CASRGSGSYEQYF. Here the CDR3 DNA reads TGCGCCAGCAGAGGAAGCGGCTCCTACGAGCAGTACTTC.